The text below deals with one T cell receptor beta chain. The data derive from a study of blood T cell repertoires in COVID-19. About the research overall: Some COVID-19 samples were acute and others convalescent; all came from the United States, Italy and Spain.

V lost 0 bases to trimming and J lost 7 bases; unmatched junction nucleotides: 13. CDR1 is LNHNV and CDR2 is YYDKDF in the germline V gene (reference sequence). CDR3 length: 17 residues. Using immunoSEQ multiplex PCR, the repertoire was profiled, and TCRdb retains in-frame clones only, with some absent. Of about 180,000 clones detected, roughly nine tenths appear once; the ten largest clones hold less than 25%. V gene TRBV15 combines with J gene TRBJ2-5, with TRBD1 matching 8 bases. This TCR was recovered from a man in his 70s with active or convalescent COVID-19. The material sequenced was peripheral blood. CDR3: CATSRDQGAGQSGTQYF. CDR3 nucleotide sequence: TGTGCCACCAGCAGAGATCAGGGGGCAGGGCAATCCGGGACCCAGTACTTC.